The 24 T cell receptor beta chains in this list originate from one sample, sequenced in a study of radiation and T cells in renal cell carcinoma. Time point indicated: baseline pretreatment blood. Treatment of the sample: 15 Gy SBRT to primary tumor, nephrectomy 4 weeks later. This table comes from immunoSEQ multiplex PCR, and its TCRdb copy is limited to in-frame clones, with some not included. The sample carries about 49,000 clones, approximately 80% recorded once. The specimen comprised blood, sampled from a patient whose treatment included radiotherapy and nephrectomy. These receptors were obtained from a woman between 70 and 85 years old with renal cell carcinoma.

The chain joins TRBV7-2 to TRBJ1-5; 9 nucleotides align to TRBD1. The CDR3 spans 14 residues. The germline V gene has CDR1 SGHTA and CDR2 FQGNSA. J was trimmed by 4 bases and V by 5 bases; bases with no gene match: 3. The CDR3 bases are TGTGCCAGCAGCCCAGACAGGGGGAATCAGCCCCAGCATTTT. Encoded protein: CASSPDRGNQPQHF.

The rearrangement uses TRBV6-6 and TRBJ2-6; no clear D. Trimming pared 8 bases from V and 1 base from J, leaving 12 bases between. CDR1 is MNHNY and CDR2 is SVGAGI in the germline V gene (reference sequence). This CDR3 comprises 15 residues. CDR3 nucleotides: TGTGCCAGCGCGTTATCGGCGTCTGGGGCCAACGTCCTGACTTTC. It translates to CASALSASGANVLTF.

V usage is TRBV7-2 and J usage is TRBJ2-2; TRBD2 aligns across 7 bases. J gave up 3 bases and V 11 bases, and 3 bases lay outside the gene matches. The germline CDR1 and CDR2 sequences are SGHTA and FQGNSA. The CDR3 has 12 amino acids. The CDR3 loop is CASGRDTGELFF. The DNA of the CDR3 is TGTGCCTCAGGGAGGGACACCGGGGAGCTGTTTTTT.

The CDR3 coding sequence is TGTGCCAGCAGCGCTTTACCGGGGAAGGGCCGAAATACGCAGTATTTT. Its protein product is CASSALPGKGRNTQYF. The genes are TRBV9 and TRBJ2-3, with D maybe TRBD2 (5 bases). Germline V gene data show CDR1 as SGDLS and CDR2 as YYNGEE. Trimming took off 3 bases at V and 7 bases at J, with 21 bases between the two ends. The CDR3 totals 16 residues.

The chain carries TRBV18 and TRBJ1-5; 7 nucleotides align to TRBD1. The CDR3 extends over 14 amino acids. Germline loops: CDR1 KGHSH, CDR2 LQKENI. V lost 5 bases and J lost 7; bases outside the gene matches: 8. CDR3 protein: CASSKTGPEQPQHF. DNA of the CDR3: TGTGCCAGCTCAAAGACAGGGCCAGAGCAGCCCCAGCATTTT.

The chain combines TRBV5-1 with TRBJ2-5, with 8 bases that match TRBD2. Per germline, CDR1 SGHRS and CDR2 YFSETQ. There are 17 residues in the CDR3. V dropped 4 bases and J dropped 0; count of bases not matched to a gene: 11. The CDR3 protein is CASSPLPGGGDQETQYF. CDR3 bases: TGCGCCAGCAGCCCGCTCCCGGGGGGGGGTGACCAAGAGACCCAGTACTTC.

This chain connects TRBV4-3 to TRBJ2-7; D is undetermined. The CDR3 is made up of 14 amino acids. Trimming removed 0 bases at V and 0 bases at J, with 6 bases between. The germline V gene has CDR1 LGHNA and CDR2 YSLEER. The DNA for the CDR3 is TGCGCCAGCAGCCAAGAGGCTAGCTCCTACGAGCAGTACTTC. As protein: CASSQEASSYEQYF.

This chain joins TRBV7-9 and TRBJ2-3; TRBD2 aligns across 9 bases. This CDR3 region has 15 residues. V lost 9 bases, J lost 1 base, and 8 bases stayed unmatched. Germline CDR1 is SEHNR and CDR2 is FQNEAQ (reference sequence). The CDR3 loop is CASASGRRGTDTQYF. Written as DNA, the CDR3 is TGTGCCAGTGCGAGCGGGAGGAGGGGCACAGATACGCAGTATTTT.

This chain connects TRBV6-6 to TRBJ2-7, with D possibly being TRBD1 or TRBD2 (5 bases each). CDR3 length: 15 residues. Germline CDR1 and CDR2: MNHNY and SVGAGI (reference sequence). The V gene lost 6 bases and the J gene lost 4 bases, with 19 bases spanning the gap. The CDR3 DNA reads as TGTGCCAGCAGCTCCGGGACGGCTTCGTGGTACGAGCAGTACTTC. Translating gives CASSSGTASWYEQYF.

The rearrangement links TRBV5-1 to TRBJ1-3, with no clear D. This CDR3 has 15 amino acids. Germline loops: CDR1 SGHRS, CDR2 YFSETQ. Deletions cut 0 bases from V and 0 bases from J, with 7 bases between. In nucleotides, the CDR3 is TGCGCCAGCAGCTTGGCCCAGGACTCTGGAAACACCATATATTTT. Translated, it gives CASSLAQDSGNTIYF.

The chain joins TRBV7-2 to TRBJ1-2; TRBD1 agrees at 8 bases. Germline V gene data show CDR1 as SGHTA and CDR2 as FQGNSA. V lost 5 bases, J lost 5 bases, and 7 bases stayed unmatched. The CDR3 extends over 14 amino acids. CDR3 loop: CASSPDRGGYGYTF. The CDR3 DNA follows: TGTGCCAGCAGCCCAGACAGGGGAGGATATGGCTACACCTTC. Full variable domain (missing parts from reference TRBV7-2 and TRBJ1-2): GAGVSQSPSNKVTEKGKDVELRCDPISGHTALYWYRQSLGQGLEFLIYFQGNSAPDKSGLPSDRFSAERTGGSVSTLTIQRTQQEDSAVYLCASSPDRGGYGYTFGSGTRLTVV.

This chain links TRBV30 with TRBJ1-3; possibly TRBD1 for D (5 bases). The CDR3 runs to 13 residues. CDR1 and CDR2 from the germline V gene are GTSNPN and SVGIG (reference sequence). Trimming pared 5 bases from V and 1 base from J, leaving 9 bases between. DNA of the CDR3: TGTGCCTGGGGGGCTAATTCTGGAAACACCATATATTTT. It is translated as CAWGANSGNTIYF.

This chain joins TRBV14 and TRBJ1-2; tentative D call: TRBD1 (5 bases). The CDR3 totals 15 residues. Trimming left V 0 bases short and J 4 bases short, with 12 bases between. CDR1 is SGHDN and CDR2 is FVKESK in the germline V gene. CDR3 in DNA: TGTGCCAGCAGCCAAGATGCGCGGGGCGGCTATGGCTACACCTTC. Its translation is CASSQDARGGYGYTF. Full variable domain (remainder filled in from reference TRBV14 and TRBJ1-2): EAGVTQFPSHSVIEKGQTVTLRCDPISGHDNLYWYRRVMGKEIKFLLHFVKESKQDESGMPNNRFLAERTGGTYSTLKVQPAELEDSGVYFCASSQDARGGYGYTFGSGTRLTVV.

The chain uses TRBV15 and TRBJ2-7; D unclear. The CDR3 runs to 13 residues. CDR1 LNHNV and CDR2 YYDKDF come from the germline V gene (reference sequence). Trimming removed 5 bases from V and 6 bases from J, with 14 bases in between. DNA for the CDR3: TGTGCCACCAGCCCCGGCGATAGTCCCGAGCAGTACTTC. Its protein is CATSPGDSPEQYF.

The chain has TRBV7-2 and TRBJ2-2, with 10 bases that match TRBD2. Trimming at V came to 2 bases and at J to 3 bases, leaving 0 bases not matched to a gene. The CDR3 runs to 15 residues. Germline V gives CDR1 SGHTA, CDR2 FQGNSA. This CDR3 reads CASSLLAGDTGELFF. CDR3 nucleotides: TGTGCCAGCAGCTTACTAGCGGGAGACACCGGGGAGCTGTTTTTT.

This chain links TRBV2 with TRBJ1-3; D is unclear. The CDR3 has 15 residues. The V gene's germline CDR1 is SNHLY and CDR2 FYNNEI. Trimming removed 4 bases at V and 4 bases at J, with 14 bases between. The CDR3 here is CASSVERATGNTIYF. The CDR3 DNA reads as TGTGCCAGCAGTGTCGAACGGGCAACGGGAAACACCATATATTTT.

The chain has TRBV6-6 and TRBJ1-2, with a possible D match to TRBD1 (5 bases). V was shortened by 7 bases and J by 6 bases, with 21 bases between the two germline ends. This CDR3 contains 15 residues. In germline, CDR1 is MNHNY, CDR2 SVGAGI (reference sequence). This CDR3 reads CASNGGGKLSHGYTF. CDR3 bases: TGTGCCAGCAACGGGGGAGGGAAACTTTCTCATGGCTACACCTTC.

This rearrangement joins TRBV7-8 to TRBJ2-5; D ambiguous. The V gene's germline CDR1 is SGHVS and CDR2 FQNEAQ. Trimming took 1 base from V and 5 from J, leaving 14 bases between them. The CDR3 runs to 15 residues. CDR3 residues: CASSLDHNYMETQYF. In DNA, the CDR3 is TGTGCCAGCAGCTTAGATCACAACTATATGGAGACCCAGTACTTC.

The chain uses TRBV5-1 and TRBJ2-3; D is uncertain. Germline V gene data show CDR1 as SGHRS and CDR2 as YFSETQ. V was clipped by 0 bases and J by 2 bases, with 4 bases between them. The CDR3 runs 13 residues. The chain's CDR3 is CASSLGTTDTQYF. The CDR3 bases are TGCGCCAGCAGCTTGGGGACCACAGATACGCAGTATTTT.

A few counts support this clone. The V gene is TRBV5-6, the J gene TRBJ1-1; D unresolved. This CDR3 region has 11 residues. V dropped 4 bases and J dropped 6 bases, with 7 bases sitting between them. CDR1 and CDR2 from the germline V gene are SGHDT and YYEEEE. The CDR3 DNA follows: TGTGCCAGCAGCCATTCGGCTGAAGCTTTCTTT. Its translation: CASSHSAEAFF.

This sequence joins TRBV5-6 and TRBJ2-7; no clear D. CDR1 is SGHDT and CDR2 is YYEEEE in the germline V gene. The CDR3 loop spans 13 amino acids. V gave up 6 bases and J gave up 0 bases, with 10 bases separating them. DNA for the CDR3: TGTGCCAGCACCCTTTATAACTCCTACGAGCAGTACTTC. Its translation: CASTLYNSYEQYF.

This rearrangement joins TRBV6-6 to TRBJ1-4; no clear D. CDR3 length equals 14 residues. Germline assignment: CDR1 MNHNY and CDR2 SVGAGI (reference sequence). Between the trimmed V and J ends, which lost 1 base and 3 bases, there was a span of 6 bases. The CDR3: CASSYWESNEKLFF. DNA for the CDR3: TGTGCCAGCAGTTACTGGGAGTCTAATGAAAAACTGTTTTTT.

The chain combines TRBV5-8 with TRBJ1-2, with D possibly matching TRBD1 (6 bases). V was shortened by 3 bases and J by 3 bases, with 9 bases between the two germline ends. CDR3 size: 13 residues. CDR1 is SGHTS and CDR2 is YDEGEE in the germline V gene. Here the CDR3 reads CASSSQGHYGYTF. The CDR3 nucleotides read TGTGCCAGCAGCTCACAGGGCCACTATGGCTACACCTTC.

This sequence joins TRBV25-1 and TRBJ1-1; TRBD1 might be the D (6 bases). Germline CDR1 and CDR2: MGHDK and SYGVNS. V shed 5 bases and J shed 6 bases, with 10 bases lying between them. This CDR3 is 12 amino acids long. The CDR3 DNA is TGTGCCAGCAGTAAAACAGGGCCTGAAGCTTTCTTT. As protein: CASSKTGPEAFF.